A single sample gave rise to the 24 T cell receptor beta chains below, sequenced in a study of identical twins. TCRdb passed the 5' RACE reads through MiXCR, listing each CDR3 protein once. The data hold approximately 680,000 distinct CDR3 sequences, with about 7% observed a single time. Another study also made use of these data, one on yellow fever vaccine responses in identical twins.

The specimen was PBMCs. The receptors were gathered from a woman aged 18-29 years in good health.

V is TRBV7-6 and J is TRBJ2-1, with 7 bases identical to TRBD2. V lost 0 bases and J lost 6; bases outside the gene matches: 5. The CDR3 has 15 amino acids. From germline, CDR1 is SGHVS and CDR2 FNYEAQ. The CDR3 here is CASSLAHRLANEQFF. CDR3 bases: TGTGCCAGCAGCTTAGCGCACAGACTAGCCAATGAGCAGTTCTTC.

This clonotype was seen only a few times. The V and J genes are TRBV28 and TRBJ1-5; 7 bases fit TRBD1. V shed 4 bases and J 0 bases; nucleotides not matched to a gene: 12. Germline lookup yields CDR1 MDHEN and CDR2 SYDVKM. CDR3 length: 18 residues. As DNA, the CDR3 is TGTGCCAGCAGTTCAGGACAGGCTGGAATTTATAGCAATCAGCCCCAGCATTTT. Protein sequence: CASSSGQAGIYSNQPQHF.

This clonotype was observed at least ten times. The genes are TRBV7-8 and TRBJ1-6, with D possibly TRBD1 on 5 matching bases. Trimming removed 1 base at V and 9 bases at J, with 13 bases between. CDR1 and CDR2 from the germline V gene are SGHVS and FQNEAQ. The CDR3 is made up of 15 amino acids. The CDR3 coding sequence is TGTGCCAGCAGCTTAGGCGGCTCGGGGGTTTCACCCCTCCACTTT. Its protein is CASSLGGSGVSPLHF.

This clonotype was recorded many times. The chain has TRBV29-1 and TRBJ1-1; maybe TRBD1 (5 bases). V was cut by 2 bases and J by 6 bases, with 19 bases left in between. Germline V gene lookup returns CDR1 SQVTM and CDR2 ANQGSEA. This CDR3 region has 15 residues. In nucleotides, the CDR3 is TGCAGCGTTGAAAAGGGGTCAGGGAAATCTTCTGAAGCTTTCTTT. Translation gives CSVEKGSGKSSEAFF.

The chain employs TRBV5-1 and TRBJ2-3; 11 bases line up with TRBD2. After removal of 2 bases from V and 5 bases from J, the junction contained 10 bases not matched to a gene. The CDR3 length is 17 residues. CDR1 and CDR2 (germline): SGHRS, YFSETQ. CDR3 DNA sequence: TGCGCCAGCAGCTTCCTCTTAGCGGGAGGGCCTGGAGATACGCAGTATTTT. Protein product: CASSFLLAGGPGDTQYF.

This chain uses TRBV5-6 with TRBJ2-1; D unclear. Germline CDR1 reads SGHDT; CDR2 reads YYEEEE. This CDR3 region has 15 residues. Trimming took off 0 bases at V and 3 bases at J, with 10 bases between the two ends. The CDR3 nucleotides read TGTGCCAGCAGCTTGGGTGGGCCCAACTACAATGAGCAGTTCTTC. This encodes CASSLGGPNYNEQFF.

This clonotype was recorded many times. The rearrangement joins TRBV4-1 to TRBJ1-4; D remains ambiguous. CDR3 size: 15 residues. CDR1 is MGHRA and CDR2 is YSYEKL in the germline V gene. V gave up 4 bases and J gave up 2 bases, with 11 bases separating them. The DNA for the CDR3 is TGCGCCAGCAGCCCTTTAGGAAAGACTAATGAAAAACTGTTTTTT. It codes for CASSPLGKTNEKLFF.

The chain uses TRBV12-3 or TRBV12-4 and TRBJ2-1, with D perhaps given as TRBD1 or TRBD2 (5 bases each). The V end lost 6 bases, the J end lost 10 bases, and 13 bases lay between the germline ends. The length of the CDR3 is 12 residues. CDR3 DNA sequence: TGTGCCAGCAGCCTAGGGACGAGAGAGCAGTTCTTC. It specifies CASSLGTREQFF.

This chain links TRBV2 with TRBJ2-4, with D uncertain. The V end was cut by 6 bases, the J end by 0 bases, with 3 bases between. This CDR3 is 12 amino acids long. The germline gives CDR1 SNHLY, CDR2 FYNNEI. The CDR3 nucleotides are TGTGCCAGCAGGATAGCCAAAAACATTCAGTACTTC. Amino acid sequence: CASRIAKNIQYF. Filled out from reference TRBV2 and TRBJ2-4, the complete variable domain reads EPEVTQTPSHQVTQMGQEVILRCVPISNHLYFYWYRQILGQKVEFLVSFYNNEISEKSEIFDDQFSVERPDGSNFTLKIRSTKLEDSAMYFCASRIAKNIQYFGAGTRLSVL.

This clonotype has a count of ten or more. This sequence joins TRBV28 and TRBJ2-7; tentatively, D is TRBD1 (6 bases). The V gene's germline CDR1 is MDHEN and CDR2 SYDVKM. This CDR3 region has 15 residues. Deletions cut 0 bases from V and 2 bases from J, with 11 bases between. In DNA form, the CDR3 reads TGTGCCAGCAGTTTATGGTCGACAGGTGCCTACGAGCAGTACTTC. It translates to CASSLWSTGAYEQYF.

The chain uses TRBV6-1 and TRBJ2-2; no clear D. This CDR3 region has 16 residues. Between the trimmed V and J ends, which lost 5 bases and 0 bases, there was a span of 13 bases. Germline CDR1 MNHNS, CDR2 SASEGT. CDR3 bases: TGTGCCAGCAGTCGGGCAGGACCTGCGAACACCGGGGAGCTGTTTTTT. Protein: CASSRAGPANTGELFF.

J is TRBJ2-7 and V is TRBV27, with 8 bases aligning to TRBD1. The length of the CDR3 is 17 residues. The V gene end was trimmed by 8 bases and the J gene end by 3 bases; junction bases not matched to a gene: 18. Per the germline V gene, CDR1 is MNHEY and CDR2 is SMNVEV (reference sequence). The CDR3 DNA sequence: TGTGCCAGCTTCCCGGGACAGGCGATCCACTATGACTACGAGCAGTACTTC. Protein product: CASFPGQAIHYDYEQYF.

The J gene is TRBJ2-1, the V gene TRBV28; unclear D gene. V gave up 7 bases and J gave up 6 bases, with 16 bases separating them. The CDR3 has 14 residues. Per germline, CDR1 MDHEN and CDR2 SYDVKM. This CDR3 is CASIPPGRANEQFF. The CDR3 DNA reads TGTGCCAGCATCCCCCCGGGCAGAGCCAATGAGCAGTTCTTC. Filled out from reference TRBV28 and TRBJ2-1, the complete variable domain reads DVKVTQSSRYLVKRTGEKVFLECVQDMDHENMFWYRQDPGLGLRLIYFSYDVKMKEKGDIPEGYSVSREKKERFSLILESASTNQTSMYLCASIPPGRANEQFFGPGTRLTVL.

There are a few counts of this clonotype. The rearrangement uses TRBV20-1 and TRBJ2-1, with a tentative D call TRBD2 (6 bases). Per the germline V gene, CDR1 is DFQATT and CDR2 is SNEGSKA (reference sequence). This CDR3 comprises 15 residues. Trimming left V 6 bases short and J 4 bases short, with 19 bases between. CDR3 coding DNA: TGCAGTGCCGAAACGTTGGGACTTGGATACAATGAGCAGTTCTTC. This translates into CSAETLGLGYNEQFF.

CDR3 in amino acids: CASNTPGTGSAFF. CDR3 nucleotide sequence: TGTGCCAGCAACACCCCCGGGACAGGGAGCGCTTTCTTT. The chain couples TRBV6-1 to TRBJ1-1, with 9 bases that match TRBD1. The CDR3 is 13 amino acids. In germline, CDR1 is MNHNS, CDR2 SASEGT. The V and J ends lost 7 bases and 11 bases, in that order; junction bases with no gene match: 11.

There are many counts of this clonotype. The rearrangement links TRBV3-1 to TRBJ2-1; the match to TRBD1 covers 8 bases. Germline V gene lookup returns CDR1 LGHDT and CDR2 YNNKEL (reference sequence). With V trimmed by 4 bases and J by 2 bases, 4 bases remained unmatched. The CDR3 contains 15 residues. CDR3 coding DNA: TGTGCCAGCAGCCCCCAGACAGGGGCCTACAATGAGCAGTTCTTC. This encodes CASSPQTGAYNEQFF.

This clonotype was found many times. The rearrangement joins TRBV24-1 to TRBJ2-1, with TRBD2 as a possible D gene (6 bases). Between the trimmed V and J ends, which lost 7 bases and 1 base, there was a span of 7 bases. Germline CDR1 reads KGHDR; CDR2 reads SFDVKD. This CDR3 spans 13 amino acids. This CDR3 reads CATSGGSYNEQFF. The CDR3 coding sequence is TGTGCCACCAGCGGGGGTTCCTACAATGAGCAGTTCTTC.

This clonotype appeared many times. The CDR3 sequence is CASSPVRGGSSTQYF. As DNA, the CDR3 is TGTGCCAGCAGCCCGGTTCGCGGGGGCTCCAGTACGCAGTATTTT. This chain uses TRBV12-3 or TRBV12-4 with TRBJ2-3, with D possibly matching TRBD2 (7 bases). There are 15 residues in the CDR3. The ends were cut back, 6 bases at V and 8 bases at J, with 21 bases in the middle.

This clonotype has a handful of counts. A read error may account for a junction end that differs from germline. V usage is TRBV11-2 and J usage is TRBJ2-3; a weak D match, TRBD2 (6 bases). The germline V gene has CDR1 SGHAT and CDR2 FQNNGV. The CDR3 runs 17 residues. This chain's CDR3 is CASSLDSWRAPADTQYF. The CDR3 DNA reads as TGTGCCAGCAGCCTAGATAGTTGGAGGGCGCCCGCAGATACGCAGTATTTT.

This clonotype showed up just a few times. The chain has TRBV27 and TRBJ2-2; the D gene is possibly TRBD2 (6 bases). CDR1 is MNHEY and CDR2 is SMNVEV in the germline V gene (reference sequence). The CDR3 runs to 15 residues. The V gene lost 7 bases and the J gene lost 4 bases, with 16 bases spanning the gap. The CDR3 nucleotides read TGTGCCAGCAAGTCCCCGGGACTGTCCACCGGGGAGCTGTTTTTT. It yields the protein CASKSPGLSTGELFF.

This chain connects TRBV3-1 to TRBJ2-7; 11 nucleotides line up with TRBD2. This CDR3 contains 14 residues. The V and J ends lost 8 bases and 2 bases, in that order; junction bases with no gene match: 5. CDR1 is LGHDT and CDR2 is YNNKEL in the germline V gene (reference sequence). The CDR3 region is CASRDSGRAYEQYF. In DNA form, the CDR3 reads TGTGCCAGCCGGGATAGCGGGAGGGCCTACGAGCAGTACTTC.

This clonotype was seen only a few times. V and J are TRBV20-1 and TRBJ1-1, with unresolved D. The CDR3 loop spans 10 amino acids. V was pared by 1 base and J by 8 bases, with 5 bases between. Germline CDR1 DFQATT, CDR2 SNEGSKA (reference sequence). Written as DNA, the CDR3 is TGCAGTGCTAGAGCTCCCGAAGCTTTCTTT. Its translation: CSARAPEAFF.

Many counts were recorded for this clonotype. V gene TRBV7-3 combines with J gene TRBJ2-7; TRBD2 agrees at 7 bases. CDR1 is SGHTA and CDR2 is FQGTGA in the germline V gene. V was pared by 4 bases and J by 5 bases, with 17 bases of the junction left unmatched. The CDR3 has 17 residues. The CDR3 loop reads CASSSRSSGIRNHEQYF. CDR3 sequence (DNA): TGTGCCAGCAGCTCTCGGTCCAGCGGGATACGGAACCACGAGCAGTACTTC.

The chain has TRBV6-5 and TRBJ1-4; D may be TRBD1 (5 bases). V lost 2 bases and J lost 12, with 13 bases in between. The CDR3 has 13 amino acids. The germline gives CDR1 MNHEY, CDR2 SVGAGI. The CDR3 DNA reads as TGTGCCAGCAGTTACGGGTGGGGGGACCAACTGTTTTTT. Its translation is CASSYGWGDQLFF.